Listed here is a single T cell receptor beta chain. The data stem from a study of T cell repertoires in ileal Crohn's disease. Study details: Surgery for a complication: stricturing in roughly 61%, penetrating in approximately 39%.

V gave up 2 bases and J gave up 7 bases, with 12 bases separating them. Germline assignment: CDR1 SNHLY and CDR2 FYNNEI. The CDR3 runs 13 residues. The time point is: neoterminal ileum biopsy at postoperative endoscopy, about 6 months after surgery. The repertoire was sequenced with immunoSEQ multiplex PCR; TCRdb's copy has only in-frame clones and lacks some. The top ten clones hold over 7% of a sample with around 13,000 clones, 60% to 80% of them seen once. This chain joins TRBV2 and TRBJ2-7, with TRBD1 as a possible D gene (5 bases). This TCR was sampled from an adult with Crohn's disease. Sequencing input: ileal tissue. CDR3 sequence reads: CASSESLRGEQYF. The CDR3 nucleotides read TGTGCCAGCAGTGAATCTCTAAGGGGTGAGCAGTACTTC.